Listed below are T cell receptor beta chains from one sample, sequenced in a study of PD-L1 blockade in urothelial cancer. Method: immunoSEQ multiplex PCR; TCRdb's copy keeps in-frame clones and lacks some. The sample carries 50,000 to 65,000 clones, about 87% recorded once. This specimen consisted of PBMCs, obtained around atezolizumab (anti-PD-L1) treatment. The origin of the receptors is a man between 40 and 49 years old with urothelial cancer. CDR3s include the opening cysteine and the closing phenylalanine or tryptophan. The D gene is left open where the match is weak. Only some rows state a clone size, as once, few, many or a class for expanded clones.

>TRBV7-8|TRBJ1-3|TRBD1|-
CASSFDRGLDTIYF
TGTGCCAGCAGCTTCGACAGGGGGCTAGACACCATATATTTT
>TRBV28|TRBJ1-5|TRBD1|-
CASSLPGGSQPQHF
TGTGCCAGCAGTCTTCCAGGGGGCTCTCAGCCCCAGCATTTT
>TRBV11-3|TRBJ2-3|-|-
CASSSPNAPDTQYF
TGTGCCAGCAGCTCACCTAACGCCCCAGATACGCAGTATTTT
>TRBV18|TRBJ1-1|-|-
CASSPQGVNTEAFF
TGTGCCAGCTCACCACAGGGGGTGAACACTGAAGCTTTCTTT
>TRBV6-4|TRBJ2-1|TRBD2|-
CASSSYSGSEQFF
TGTGCCAGCAGTTCGTATAGCGGGAGTGAGCAGTTCTTC
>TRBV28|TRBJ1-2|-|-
CASSFLNGYYGYTF
TGTGCCAGCAGTTTTTTAAACGGGTACTATGGCTACACCTTC
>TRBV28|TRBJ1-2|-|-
CASSPDRVYGYTF
TGTGCCAGCAGTCCCGACCGGGTATATGGCTACACCTTC
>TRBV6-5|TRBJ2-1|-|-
CASSYSMVSVGVMQFF
TGTGCCAGCAGTTACTCGATGGTATCTGTGGGCGTGATGCAGTTCTTC
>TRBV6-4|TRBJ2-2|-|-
CASSDEGGNTGELFF
TGTGCCAGCAGTGACGAGGGTGGGAACACCGGGGAGCTGTTTTTT
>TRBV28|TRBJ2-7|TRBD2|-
CASQSGTSGSYEQYF
TGTGCCAGCCAAAGCGGGACTAGCGGGAGCTACGAGCAGTACTTC
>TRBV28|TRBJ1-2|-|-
CASRRNLRQLSYGYTF
TGTGCCAGCAGAAGAAACCTTCGACAGTTGAGCTATGGCTACACCTTC
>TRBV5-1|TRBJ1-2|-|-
CASSQAGDRYTF
TGCGCCAGCAGCCAGGCCGGGGATCGCTACACCTTC
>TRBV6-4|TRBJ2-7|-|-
CASSDGGSSEQYF
TGTGCCAGCAGTGATGGGGGCTCAAGCGAGCAGTACTTC
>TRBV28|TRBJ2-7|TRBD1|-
CASTIYLGQGSEQYF
TGTGCCAGCACAATTTACCTGGGACAGGGTTCCGAGCAGTACTTC
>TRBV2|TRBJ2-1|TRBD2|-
CASRGLARNNEQFF
TGTGCCAGCCGAGGACTAGCCAGAAACAATGAGCAGTTCTTC
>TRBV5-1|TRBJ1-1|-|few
CASSAGVMNTEAFF
TGCGCCAGCAGCGCAGGGGTCATGAACACTGAAGCTTTCTTT
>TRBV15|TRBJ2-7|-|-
CATSGVGGNYEQYF
TGTGCCACCAGCGGGGTCGGCGGGAACTACGAGCAGTACTTC
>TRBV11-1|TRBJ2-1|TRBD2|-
CASSKYGGLAGGAEQFF
TGTGCCAGCAGCAAATACGGGGGCCTAGCGGGAGGCGCTGAGCAGTTCTTC
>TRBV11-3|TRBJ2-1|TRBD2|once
CASSLGTSGRVMDEQFF
TGTGCCAGCAGCTTGGGTACTAGCGGGAGGGTTATGGATGAGCAGTTCTTC
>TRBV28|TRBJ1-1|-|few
CASAGDRFRNTEAFF
TGTGCCAGCGCGGGGGATCGGTTTCGGAACACTGAAGCTTTCTTT
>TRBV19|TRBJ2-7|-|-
CASSFTDSYEQYF
TGTGCCAGTAGTTTCACGGACAGCTACGAGCAGTACTTC
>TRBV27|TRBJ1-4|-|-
CASSADRISNEKLFF
TGTGCCAGCAGTGCAGACAGGATCTCTAATGAAAAACTGTTTTTT
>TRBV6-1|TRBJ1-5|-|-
CASSEAVGAGRPQHF
TGTGCCAGCAGTGAAGCCGTGGGGGCAGGTCGACCCCAGCATTTT
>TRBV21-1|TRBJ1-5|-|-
CASSKVRTGQDYSNQPQHF
TGTGCCAGCAGCAAAGTAAGGACGGGACAGGACTATAGCAATCAGCCCCAGCATTTT
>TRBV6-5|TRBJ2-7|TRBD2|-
CASSYSAGDDEQYF
TGTGCCAGCAGTTACTCCGCGGGGGACGACGAGCAGTACTTC
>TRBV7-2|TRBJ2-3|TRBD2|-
CASSLGVAGISTDTQYF
TGTGCCAGCAGCTTAGGAGTAGCGGGTATTAGCACAGATACGCAGTATTTT
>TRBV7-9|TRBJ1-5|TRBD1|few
CASSYETGGSNQPQHF
TGTGCCAGCAGCTACGAGACAGGGGGTAGCAATCAGCCCCAGCATTTT
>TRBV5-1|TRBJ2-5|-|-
CASSSRDPKETQYF
TGCGCCAGCAGCTCACGGGATCCTAAAGAGACCCAGTACTTC
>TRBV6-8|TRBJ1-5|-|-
CASKIRRGINQPQHF
TGTGCCAGCAAGATCAGGAGGGGCATAAATCAGCCCCAGCATTTT
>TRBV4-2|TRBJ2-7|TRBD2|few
CASSPLLARGSYEQYF
TGTGCCAGCAGCCCGTTACTAGCGAGGGGCTCCTACGAGCAGTACTTC
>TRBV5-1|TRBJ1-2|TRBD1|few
CASSFLPGGSNYGYTF
TGCGCCAGCAGCTTCCTCCCAGGGGGCTCTAACTATGGCTACACCTTC
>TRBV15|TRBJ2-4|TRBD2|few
CATSRDPGGIQYF
TGTGCCACCAGCAGAGATCCGGGGGGCATTCAGTACTTC
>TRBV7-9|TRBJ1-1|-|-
CASSLRGGMNTEAFF
TGTGCCAGCAGCTTGCGGGGCGGGATGAACACTGAAGCTTTCTTT
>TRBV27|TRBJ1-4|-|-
CASSSPAGGKKLFF
TGTGCCAGCAGTTCCCCAGCTGGGGGGAAAAAACTGTTTTTT
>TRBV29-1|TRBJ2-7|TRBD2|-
CSVSTSSGRGDEQYF
TGCAGCGTATCTACTTCGAGCGGGAGAGGCGACGAGCAGTACTTC
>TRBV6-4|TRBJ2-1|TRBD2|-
CASRRLAGGNEQFF
TGTGCCAGCAGGCGACTAGCGGGAGGGAATGAGCAGTTCTTC
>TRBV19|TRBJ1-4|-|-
CASSSRQANEKLFF
TGTGCCAGTAGTTCCCGACAGGCTAATGAAAAACTGTTTTTT